A selection of T cell receptor beta chains follows, all from one sample in a study of shared clonotypes between healthy human individuals. TCRdb's copy holds only in-frame clones and misses some; the assay was immunoSEQ multiplex PCR. This table has about 2.4 million clones, around 94% appearing once. The sequenced sample was naive CD4+ T cells sorted from blood. The receptor source for this set is a young man in good health. Each CDR3 is given with its conserved first and last residue. The D gene is left open where the match is weak. Clone sizes are given selectively: once, few, many, or a class where the clone is expanded.

TRBJ2-3	NA	NA	TRBV7-2	TGTGCCAGCAGCCTTTGGGGGGCGAGCACAGATACGCAGTATTTT	CASSLWGASTDTQYF
TRBJ2-3	NA	NA	TRBV7-9	TGTGCCAGCAGCCCCCCCAGGGCAGGACCGCACACAGATACGCAGTATTTT	CASSPPRAGPHTDTQYF
TRBJ2-7	NA	NA	TRBV5-4	TGTGCCAGCAGCTTGTCGCCCAGTGCCTACGAGCAGTACTTC	CASSLSPSAYEQYF
TRBJ2-1	TRBD2	NA	TRBV10-1	TGCGCCAGCAGTGAGTCGGGCAGGACTAGCGGGTCCAATGAGCAGTTCTTC	CASSESGRTSGSNEQFF
TRBJ1-2	TRBD1	NA	TRBV30	TGTGCCTGGGCTGCGGGGACAGGGTCTAACTATGGCTACACCTTC	CAWAAGTGSNYGYTF
TRBJ2-3	NA	NA	TRBV7-2	TGTGCCAGCAGCTTATGGGAAGATACGCAGTATTTT	CASSLWEDTQYF
TRBJ2-5	NA	NA	TRBV12-5	TGTGCTAGTGGTGGCCAGGACCAAGAGACCCAGTACTTC	CASGGQDQETQYF
TRBJ1-5	TRBD1	NA	TRBV13	TGTGCCAGCAGCTTGAGCAGGGACAGGCCCCAGCATTTT	CASSLSRDRPQHF
TRBJ2-1	NA	NA	TRBV4-1	TGCGCCAGCAGCCAAGGGCTAATCACGGGTTACAATGAGCAGTTCTTC	CASSQGLITGYNEQFF
TRBJ2-2	NA	NA	TRBV11-2	TGTGCCAGCAGCTGGACCGTAAATGAACTCGACACCGGGGAGCTGTTTTTT	CASSWTVNELDTGELFF
TRBJ1-5	NA	NA	TRBV28	TGTGCCAGCAGTTTAAGGCCAGGGACTAAATATAGCAATCAGCCCCAGCATTTT	CASSLRPGTKYSNQPQHF
TRBJ2-6	NA	NA	TRBV19	TGTGCCACTACAGCGGTTGACTCTGGGGCCAACGTCCTGACTTTC	CATTAVDSGANVLTF
TRBJ2-5	NA	NA	TRBV5-4	TGTGCCAGCAGCTTGGCCCAGGTACAAGAGACCCAGTACTTC	CASSLAQVQETQYF
TRBJ2-5	TRBD2	NA	TRBV15	TGTGCCACCAGCGGTTGGTTGACTAGCGATAGTAGGGGGATACAAGAGACCCAGTACTTC	CATSGWLTSDSRGIQETQYF
TRBJ1-1	NA	NA	TRBV30	TGTGCCTGGAGTGGGCTTTCGAACACTGAAGCTTTCTTT	CAWSGLSNTEAFF
TRBJ2-7	NA	NA	TRBV6-1	TGTGCCAGCAGTGAAGCGCAGGACAGATACGAGCAGTACTTC	CASSEAQDRYEQYF
TRBJ2-3	NA	NA	TRBV6-6	TGTGCCAGTTCGGACGGACCTAGCACAGATACGCAGTATTTT	CASSDGPSTDTQYF
TRBJ2-5	NA	NA	TRBV5-1	TGCGCCAGCAGCTTGGTCGGGACCTTCCAAGAGACCCAGTACTTC	CASSLVGTFQETQYF
TRBJ1-1	NA	few	TRBV12-5	TGTGCTAGTGGTTTGAACCTTCGGGCTTTCTTT	CASGLNLRAFF
TRBJ2-2	NA	NA	TRBV4-1	TGCGCCAGACCTTCGGTTGAGGGGGGGTTCACCGGGGAGCTGTTTTTT	CARPSVEGGFTGELFF
TRBJ2-3	TRBD2	NA	TRBV13	TGTGCCAGCAGCCGTAGACTAGCGGGGGGGTCCACAGATACGCAGTATTTT	CASSRRLAGGSTDTQYF
TRBJ2-7	TRBD1	NA	TRBV28	TGTGCCAGCAGTCAGGCCTTTGGGGACAGGGCCTACGAGCAGTACTTC	CASSQAFGDRAYEQYF
TRBJ1-1	TRBD1	NA	TRBV5-6	TGTGCCAGCAGCTCTCCGGGACAGGGTACAGGAGAAGCTTTCTTT	CASSSPGQGTGEAFF
TRBJ1-3	TRBD1	NA	TRBV5-4	TGTGCCAGCAGCTTATCCGCAGGGGGCTTCTCTGGAAACACCATATATTTT	CASSLSAGGFSGNTIYF
TRBJ2-2	NA	NA	TRBV6-5	TGTGCCAGCACCAAACAGGGAACGAACACCGGGGAGCTGTTTTTT	CASTKQGTNTGELFF
TRBJ1-1	TRBD1	NA	TRBV6-5	TGTGCCAGCACCCGGACAGGGGGCACTGAAGCTTTCTTT	CASTRTGGTEAFF
TRBJ1-5	NA	few	TRBV9	TGTGCCAGCAGCGTAGATGCTAACAGACAGCCCCAGCATTTT	CASSVDANRQPQHF
TRBJ1-1	NA	NA	TRBV9	TGTGCCAGCAGCGGCATCTCAACAGGGAACACTGAAGCTTTCTTT	CASSGISTGNTEAFF
TRBJ2-7	TRBD1	once	TRBV6-6	TGTGCCAGCAGCCCGCGGGACAGGGGAATCGAGCAGTACTTC	CASSPRDRGIEQYF
TRBJ2-1	NA	few	TRBV28	TGTGCCAGCAGTTTAGGAGGGTCCACTTACAATGAGCAGTTCTTC	CASSLGGSTYNEQFF
TRBJ2-5	NA	NA	TRBV7-8	TGTGCCAGCAGCTTAGCGTCCAGGCTCCTCAAAGAGACCCAGTACTTC	CASSLASRLLKETQYF
TRBJ2-1	TRBD1	NA	TRBV7-2	TGTGCCAGCAGCTCAGACAGGGGTGAGCAGTTCTTC	CASSSDRGEQFF